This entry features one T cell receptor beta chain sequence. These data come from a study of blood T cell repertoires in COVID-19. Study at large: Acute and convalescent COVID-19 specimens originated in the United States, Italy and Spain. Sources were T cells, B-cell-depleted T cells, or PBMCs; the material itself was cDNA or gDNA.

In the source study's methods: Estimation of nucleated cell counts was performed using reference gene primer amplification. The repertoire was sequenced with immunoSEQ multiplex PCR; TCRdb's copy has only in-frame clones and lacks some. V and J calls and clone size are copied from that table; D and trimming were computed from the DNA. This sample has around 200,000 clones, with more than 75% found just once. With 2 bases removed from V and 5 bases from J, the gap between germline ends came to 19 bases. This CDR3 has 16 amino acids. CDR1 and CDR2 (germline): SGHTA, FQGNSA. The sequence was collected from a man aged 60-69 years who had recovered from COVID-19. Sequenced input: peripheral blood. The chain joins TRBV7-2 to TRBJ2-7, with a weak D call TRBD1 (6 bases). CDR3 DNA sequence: TGTGCCAGCAGCTTACGATTAGGGGGTTTGGATAACGAGCAGTACTTC. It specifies CASSLRLGGLDNEQYF. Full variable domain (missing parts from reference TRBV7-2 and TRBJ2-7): GAGVSQSPSNKVTEKGKDVELRCDPISGHTALYWYRQSLGQGLEFLIYFQGNSAPDKSGLPSDRFSAERTGGSVSTLTIQRTQQEDSAVYLCASSLRLGGLDNEQYFGPGTRLTVT.